This T cell receptor beta chain was sequenced for a study of blood T cell repertoires in COVID-19. At the level of the study: Samples of COVID-19 (acute and convalescent) were obtained from the United States, Italy and Spain. Sources were T cells, B-cell-depleted T cells, or PBMCs; the material itself was cDNA or gDNA.

Source study methods: Reference gene primer amplification yielded estimated nucleated cell counts. Assay used: immunoSEQ multiplex PCR; TCRdb lists only in-frame clones, some missing. V, J and clone size were drawn from that table, and D and trimming were deduced from the DNA. The sample contains 150,000 or so clones, roughly 87% of which appear only once. The CDR3 consists of 14 residues. Germline assignment: CDR1 MNHEY and CDR2 SVGEGT. V lost 5 bases and J 1 base, leaving 11 bases between the germline ends. V is TRBV6-2 or TRBV6-3 and J is TRBJ2-5; possible D gene TRBD2, 6 bases. Sequenced: peripheral blood. The TCR sequence derives from a woman in her forties or fifties with acute or convalescent COVID-19. The CDR3 sequence: CASSVGGLQETQYF. The CDR3 DNA is TGTGCCAGCAGTGTGGGGGGACTCCAAGAGACCCAGTACTTC.